The 14 T cell receptor beta chains below all came from one sample that was sequenced in a study of blood T cell repertoires in COVID-19. The protocol was immunoSEQ multiplex PCR, while the TCRdb copy is restricted to in-frame clones and leaves out a portion. The table has about 170,000 clones, less than 90% seen once. The sequencing input was PBMCs or T cells enriched from blood (not recorded which). The source is a woman aged 50 to 60 who had recovered from COVID-19.

A single count supports this clone. This chain connects TRBV15 to TRBJ2-4; a weak D match, TRBD1 (5 bases). The V and J ends lost 1 base and 3 bases respectively, with 10 bases between them. The CDR3 totals 15 residues. Germline CDR1 is LNHNV and CDR2 is YYDKDF (reference sequence). CDR3 loop: CATSRVKGDKNIQYF. The CDR3 region has the DNA TGTGCCACCAGCAGAGTGAAAGGGGACAAAAACATTCAGTACTTC.

The rearrangement links TRBV7-5 to TRBJ2-2; the D call in the table, TRBD2, was not verified against the DNA. TRBV7-5 is a pseudogene locus. The CDR3 contains 13 residues. CDR3 nucleotides: TGTGCCAGAGGGTGGAGAGAGACCGGGGAGCTGTTTTTT. It yields the protein CARGWRETGELFF.

The chain has TRBV6-5 and TRBJ2-3; D is possibly TRBD1 (6 bases). Trimming stripped 6 bases from V and 5 bases from J, with 18 bases between. The length of the CDR3 is 15 residues. Looked up from germline, CDR1 is MNHEY and CDR2 is SVGAGI. The CDR3 protein is CASRPRRGMGDTQYF. CDR3 coding DNA: TGTGCCAGCAGGCCCCGAAGGGGGATGGGAGATACGCAGTATTTT.

The chain recombines TRBV3-1 (or the pseudogene TRBV3-2) with TRBJ1-4; D might be TRBD1 (5 bases). The germline V gene has CDR1 LGHDT and CDR2 YNNKEL (reference sequence). The CDR3 covers 15 residues. V was cut by 4 bases and J by 4 bases, with 13 bases left in between. The CDR3 loop is CASSPRQPLNEKLFF. The CDR3 bases are TGTGCCAGCAGCCCCCGACAGCCCCTTAATGAAAAACTGTTTTTT.

The V gene is TRBV9, the J gene TRBJ2-1; 7 bases match TRBD2. The CDR3 contains 15 residues. Germline trimming cut 0 bases from V and 10 bases from J; bases unmatched to any gene: 10. The V gene's germline CDR1 is SGDLS and CDR2 YYNGEE. The CDR3 loop reads CASSVGLAAQWEQFF. The CDR3 DNA follows: TGTGCCAGCAGCGTAGGACTAGCTGCGCAGTGGGAGCAGTTCTTC. Variable domain in full (rest from reference TRBV9 and TRBJ2-1): DSGVTQTPKHLITATGQRVTLRCSPRSGDLSVYWYQQSLDQGLQFLIQYYNGEERAKGNILERFSAQQFPDLHSELNLSSLELGDSALYFCASSVGLAAQWEQFFGPGTRLTVL.

The chain links TRBV2 to TRBJ1-5; D uncertain. The CDR3 sequence is 14 residues long. V lost 7 bases, J lost 2 bases, and 12 bases lay in between. From germline, CDR1 is SNHLY and CDR2 FYNNEI. The DNA for the CDR3 is TGTGCCAGCAACACGGGGTCGGGCAATCAGCCCCAGCATTTT. Translation gives CASNTGSGNQPQHF.

This clone was recorded a few times. This rearrangement joins TRBV18 to TRBJ1-1; D uncertain. Germline V CDR1 and CDR2: KGHSH, LQKENI. Trimming removed 3 bases from V and 3 bases from J, with 26 bases in between. CDR3 length: 19 amino acids. The DNA of the CDR3 is TGTGCCAGCTCACCCGTATACAGAGCCAGCTTCCGAGGGTACACTGAAGCTTTCTTT. It yields the protein CASSPVYRASFRGYTEAFF.

V usage is TRBV30 and J usage is TRBJ2-7, with 12 bases lining up with TRBD2. V lost 1 base to trimming and J lost 6 bases; unmatched junction nucleotides: 4. There are 14 residues in the CDR3. CDR1 is GTSNPN, CDR2 SVGIG, per germline (reference sequence). In DNA, the CDR3 is TGTGCCTGGAGTGCGACTAGCGGGAGCGGCGAGCAGTACGTC. Translation: CAWSATSGSGEQYV.

The chain employs TRBV5-4 and TRBJ1-1; no clear D gene. Germline V CDR1 and CDR2: SGHNT, YYREEE (reference sequence). V was cut by 0 bases and J by 0 bases, with 18 bases left in between. The CDR3 runs to 18 residues. In DNA form, the CDR3 reads TGTGCCAGCAGCTTGGCATGGGAACGGGCCGGGATGAACACTGAAGCTTTCTTT. Amino acid sequence: CASSLAWERAGMNTEAFF.

The gene calls are TRBV30 and TRBJ1-4; no definite D call. The CDR3 has 16 residues. V was trimmed by 4 bases and J by 1 base, leaving 16 bases between them. Germline V gene sequence: CDR1 GTSNPN, CDR2 SVGIG (reference sequence). CDR3 amino acids: CAWNPMEAGTNEKLFF. CDR3 DNA sequence: TGTGCCTGGAACCCTATGGAGGCAGGAACTAATGAAAAACTGTTTTTT. Using reference TRBV30 and TRBJ1-4 for the parts outside the CDR3, the full variable domain is SQTIHQWPATLVQPVGSPLSLECTVEGTSNPNLYWYRQAAGRGLQLLFYSVGIGQISSEVPQNLSASRPQDRQFILSSKKLLLSDSGFYLCAWNPMEAGTNEKLFFGSGTQLSVL.

The chain uses TRBV3-1 (or the pseudogene TRBV3-2) and TRBJ1-2, with D perhaps matching TRBD1 (6 bases). Germline V CDR1 and CDR2: LGHDT, YNNKEL (reference sequence). The CDR3 is 12 amino acids. Deletions cut 0 bases from V and 7 bases from J, with 6 bases between. CDR3 region: CASSQEGGGYTF. DNA of the CDR3: TGTGCCAGCAGCCAAGAAGGGGGTGGCTACACCTTC.

CDR3 region: CASSQDTKETQYF. In nucleotides, the CDR3 is TGTGCCAGCAGCCAGGACACGAAAGAGACCCAGTACTTC. V usage is TRBV13 and J usage is TRBJ2-5; D is perhaps TRBD1 (5 bases). V was clipped by 5 bases and J by 3 bases, with 10 bases between them. Looked up from germline, CDR1 is PRHDT and CDR2 is FYEKMQ (reference sequence). The CDR3 contains 13 residues.

This chain connects TRBV24-1 to TRBJ1-2; 9 bases are a match to TRBD1. The CDR3 spans 14 residues. The trim removed 4 bases at V and 8 bases at J, leaving 7 bases unmatched. Germline CDR1 KGHDR, CDR2 SFDVKD. The CDR3 spells CATSDPTGGIGYTF. The CDR3 DNA is TGTGCCACCAGTGACCCGACAGGGGGGATAGGCTACACCTTC.

The J gene is TRBJ1-1, the V gene TRBV28, with D possibly matching TRBD1 (5 bases). Per the germline V gene, CDR1 is MDHEN and CDR2 is SYDVKM. The CDR3 spans 14 residues. Deletions cut 2 bases from V and 7 bases from J, with 14 bases between. CDR3: CASSLGGAGFEAFF. CDR3 DNA sequence: TGTGCCAGCAGTTTAGGAGGGGCGGGTTTTGAAGCTTTCTTT.